These 18 T cell receptor beta chains originate from one sample sequenced in a study of T cell responses to AZD1222 COVID-19 vaccine. Sequenced by immunoSEQ multiplex PCR; TCRdb stores in-frame clones only, minus some. The sample shows more than 70,000 clones, more than 85% of them seen only once. The starting material was peripheral blood, obtained 28 days after the second AZD1222 dose. Receptor source: an adult who received the AZD1222 COVID-19 vaccine.

This chain connects TRBV9 to TRBJ2-5; no firm D call. CDR3 size: 10 residues. V lost 3 bases and J 4 bases, leaving 1 base between the germline ends. Per the germline V gene, CDR1 is SGDLS and CDR2 is YYNGEE. CDR3 residues: CASSGETQYF. The CDR3, as DNA: TGTGCCAGCAGCGGAGAGACCCAGTACTTC.

This clone appeared once. V gene TRBV18 combines with J gene TRBJ2-7; 7 bases line up with TRBD1. J lost 4 bases, V lost 8 bases, and 8 bases had no gene match. From germline, CDR1 is KGHSH and CDR2 LQKENI. CDR3 length equals 13 residues. In DNA, the CDR3 is TGTGCCAGCACAGAGGGGGCTGTGTACGAGCAGTACTTC. It encodes CASTEGAVYEQYF.

V usage is TRBV6-5 and J usage is TRBJ2-7; the match to TRBD1 covers 12 bases. The CDR3 has 16 amino acids. The germline CDR1 and CDR2 sequences are MNHEY and SVGAGI. J lost 6 bases, V lost 2 bases, and 8 bases had no gene match. The CDR3 is CASSYGVGTGGGEQYF. CDR3 DNA sequence: TGTGCCAGCAGTTACGGGGTCGGGACAGGGGGCGGCGAGCAGTACTTC.

This chain joins TRBV4-1 and TRBJ1-1; D gene uncertain. The CDR3 runs to 15 residues. Germline loops: CDR1 MGHRA, CDR2 YSYEKL. Trimming cost V 1 base and J 4 bases, with 13 bases left between them. CDR3 loop: CASSQVRIGGTEAFF. DNA of the CDR3: TGCGCCAGCAGCCAAGTACGGATCGGCGGCACTGAAGCTTTCTTT.

The chain combines TRBV20-1 with TRBJ1-1; the D is unclear. This CDR3 has 11 residues. Germline V lookup: CDR1 DFQATT, CDR2 SNEGSKA (reference sequence). V lost 5 bases, J lost 8 bases, and 12 bases lay in between. CDR3 sequence: CSAEALGEAFF. CDR3 nucleotides: TGCAGTGCTGAGGCCCTGGGAGAAGCTTTCTTT.

The gene calls are TRBV5-1 and TRBJ1-6; weak D call: TRBD1 (6 bases). Trimming pared 4 bases from V and 0 bases from J, leaving 14 bases between. Germline CDR1 SGHRS, CDR2 YFSETQ. The CDR3 extends over 17 amino acids. The CDR3 DNA is TGCGCCAGCAGCGTTACAGGGAGCAGCTCCTATAATTCACCCCTCCACTTT. Its protein product is CASSVTGSSSYNSPLHF.

This chain joins TRBV29-1 and TRBJ2-5, with D possibly being TRBD1 (6 bases). Germline assignment: CDR1 SQVTM and CDR2 ANQGSEA. The CDR3 totals 14 residues. V was cut by 3 bases and J by 5 bases, with 16 bases left in between. The CDR3 DNA is TGCAGCGTTGAGGGGGCCGTGGCTCAGGAGACCCAGTACTTC. This sequence encodes CSVEGAVAQETQYF.

This clone was counted once. This chain links TRBV9 with TRBJ1-1, with no clear D. The CDR3 spans 13 residues. The germline CDR1 and CDR2 sequences are SGDLS and YYNGEE. Trimming took 0 bases from V and 1 from J, leaving 4 bases between them. The CDR3 sequence: CASSVGPNTEAFF. The CDR3 nucleotides read TGTGCCAGCAGCGTAGGCCCGAACACTGAAGCTTTCTTT.

The rearrangement joins TRBV5-5 to TRBJ2-5, with 10 bases lining up with TRBD2. V shed 0 bases and J 0 bases; nucleotides not matched to a gene: 8. CDR1 is SGHKS and CDR2 is YYEKEE in the germline V gene (reference sequence). CDR3 length: 18 residues. CDR3 protein: CASSLVLAGDLYQETQYF. The CDR3 coding sequence is TGTGCCAGCAGCTTGGTGCTAGCGGGGGATCTGTACCAAGAGACCCAGTACTTC.

The chain is built from TRBV7-2 and TRBJ1-5; maybe TRBD1 (5 bases). The V gene lost 0 bases and the J gene lost 1 base, with 10 bases spanning the gap. From germline, CDR1 is SGHTA and CDR2 FQGNSA. The CDR3 has 16 amino acids. In DNA form, the CDR3 reads TGTGCCAGCAGCTTAGCTAACACAGGCAGCAATCAGCCCCAGCATTTT. It encodes CASSLANTGSNQPQHF.

V is TRBV6-2 or TRBV6-3 and J is TRBJ2-2; no clear D gene. The CDR3 is 15 residues long. CDR1 MNHEY and CDR2 SVGEGT come from the germline V gene. Trimming removed 4 bases from V and 4 bases from J, with 13 bases in between. The CDR3 sequence is CASSSVFRATGELFF. The CDR3 DNA follows: TGTGCCAGCAGTTCGGTTTTTAGAGCCACCGGGGAGCTGTTTTTT.

The rearrangement uses TRBV4-2 and TRBJ1-1; 9 positions match TRBD1. Germline lookup yields CDR1 LGHNA and CDR2 YNFKEQ. After removal of 3 bases from V and 3 bases from J, the junction contained 14 bases not matched to a gene. The CDR3 consists of 18 residues. CDR3 in DNA: TGTGCCAGCAGCCAGAACAGGGGGCATGGATGGTTGGACACTGAAGCTTTCTTT. Translating gives CASSQNRGHGWLDTEAFF.

The rearrangement joins TRBV27 to TRBJ2-7; no reliable D call. The CDR3 is 14 amino acids. Germline V lookup: CDR1 MNHEY, CDR2 SMNVEV (reference sequence). The germline V and J ends were trimmed by 4 bases and 0 bases, with 10 bases remaining between them. The CDR3 DNA follows: TGTGCCAGCAGTTCAGCCGCCCGCTCCTACGAGCAGTACTTC. Its protein product is CASSSAARSYEQYF.

The gene calls are TRBV6-2 or TRBV6-3 and TRBJ2-5, with D tentatively TRBD2 (5 bases). Trimming shortened V by 8 bases and J by 5 bases, and 15 bases separated the two germline ends. CDR3 size: 13 residues. CDR1 is MNHEY and CDR2 is SVGEGT in the germline V gene. CDR3 loop: CASGDYMGETQYF. The CDR3 nucleotides are TGTGCCAGCGGTGACTATATGGGCGAGACCCAGTACTTC.

The rearrangement uses TRBV7-9 and TRBJ2-1, with 8 nucleotides matching TRBD2. This CDR3 region has 15 residues. CDR1 is SEHNR and CDR2 is FQNEAQ in the germline V gene (reference sequence). J was trimmed by 7 bases and V by 10 bases; bases with no gene match: 15. CDR3 bases: TGTGCCACCATCGAGACTAGCGCCCAGAGGAATGAGCAGTTCTTC. Translation gives CATIETSAQRNEQFF.

The genes are TRBV3-1 (or the pseudogene TRBV3-2) and TRBJ2-4, with D tentatively TRBD2 (6 bases). Germline loops: CDR1 LGHDT, CDR2 YNNKEL (reference sequence). The CDR3 extends over 17 amino acids. V was shortened by 0 bases and J by 0 bases, with 12 bases between the two germline ends. CDR3 residues: CASSQDRSGRAKNIQYF. CDR3 nucleotides: TGTGCCAGCAGCCAAGATCGAAGCGGGCGAGCCAAAAACATTCAGTACTTC.

The V gene is TRBV6-5, the J gene TRBJ2-1; D is ambiguous. Germline V gives CDR1 MNHEY, CDR2 SVGAGI. The CDR3 has 15 amino acids. Trimming pared 6 bases from V and 6 bases from J, leaving 18 bases between. The DNA of the CDR3 is TGTGCCAGCAGAGACTTCGGCCCAAACCCCAATGAGCAGTTCTTC. Its protein is CASRDFGPNPNEQFF.

This clone appeared a single time. This chain joins TRBV2 and TRBJ1-2, with D unclear. The CDR3 sequence is 16 residues long. From germline, CDR1 is SNHLY and CDR2 FYNNEI. Trimming removed 1 base at V and 0 bases at J, with 12 bases between. CDR3 amino acids: CASSEGWSGTNYGYTF. The CDR3 nucleotides read TGTGCCAGCAGTGAAGGTTGGTCAGGAACTAACTATGGCTACACCTTC.